This TCR beta chain was documented in a study of cytomegalovirus exposure and HLA in healthy donors. A multiplex PCR was run with 60 Vbeta primers and 13 Jbeta primers. In the study's own analysis: Among the unique TCR beta chains that a later analysis counted, about 84 million in all, roughly 11 million were shared. Only in-frame clones appear in the TCRdb table, and some are missing; sequencing was by immunoSEQ multiplex PCR. V, J and clone size are those of that table, while D and trimming were read from the DNA. The sample shows tens of thousands of clones, about three quarters of them seen only once. Germline V gene data show CDR1 as MNHEY and CDR2 as SMNVEV (reference sequence). V shed 2 bases and J shed 5 bases, with 22 bases lying between them. CDR3 size: 18 residues. This clone was seen more than once but under ten times.

The chain employs TRBV27 and TRBJ1-5, with D possibly being TRBD1 (6 bases). Sequencing used PBMCs. This TCR derives from a woman aged 40 to 55 in good health and CMV-seropositive. In nucleotides, the CDR3 is TGTGCCAGCAGTTTACGCCCCACTACAGGGTCGGGCCATCAGCCCCAGCATTTT. Residues: CASSLRPTTGSGHQPQHF.